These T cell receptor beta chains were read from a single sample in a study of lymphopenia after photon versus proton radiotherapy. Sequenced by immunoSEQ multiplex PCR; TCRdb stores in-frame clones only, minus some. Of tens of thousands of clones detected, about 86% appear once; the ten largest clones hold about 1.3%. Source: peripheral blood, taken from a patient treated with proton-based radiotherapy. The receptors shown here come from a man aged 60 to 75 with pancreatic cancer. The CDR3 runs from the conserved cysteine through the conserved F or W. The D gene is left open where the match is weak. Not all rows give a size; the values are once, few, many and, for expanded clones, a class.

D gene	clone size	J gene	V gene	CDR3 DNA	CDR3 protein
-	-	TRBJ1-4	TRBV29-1	TGCAGCGTCCGGACTCAGACTAATGAAAAACTGTTTTTT	CSVRTQTNEKLFF
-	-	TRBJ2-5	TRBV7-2	TGTGCCAGCAGCTTAGCCCTCGGGACCCAGTACTTC	CASSLALGTQYF
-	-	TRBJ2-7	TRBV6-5	TGTGCCAGCACCTCGCCGGGGCGGGGAACCTACGAGCAGTACTTC	CASTSPGRGTYEQYF
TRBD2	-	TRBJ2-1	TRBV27	TGTGCCAGCAGTTCCTGGACTAGCGGGATTATTTACTCCTACAATGAGCAGTTCTTC	CASSSWTSGIIYSYNEQFF
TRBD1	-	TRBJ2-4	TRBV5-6	TGTGCCAGCAGCCTAAAGGGGGCCGGGGTTTTGCACATTCAGTACTTC	CASSLKGAGVLHIQYF
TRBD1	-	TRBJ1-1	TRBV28	TGTGCCAGCAGGACAGGGCCAACCGCGCCCTTCTTT	CASRTGPTAPFF
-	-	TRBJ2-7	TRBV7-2	TGTGCCAGCAGCTTAAGGAGAACGGTCCACGAGCAGTACTTC	CASSLRRTVHEQYF
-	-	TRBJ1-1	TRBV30	TGTGCCTGGAGTGAATGGTCCCGAGCCGCCACTGAAGCTTTCTTT	CAWSEWSRAATEAFF
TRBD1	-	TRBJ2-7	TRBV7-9	TGTGCCAGCAGTCCCCGCAGGCGGGACAGGGGGTCCTACGAGCAGTACTTC	CASSPRRRDRGSYEQYF
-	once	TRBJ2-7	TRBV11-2	TGTGCCAGCAGCTTATACGGTACGCCCTACGAGCAGTACTTC	CASSLYGTPYEQYF
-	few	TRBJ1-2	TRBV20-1	TGCAGTGCTAGTGAGGACTATGGCTACACCTTC	CSASEDYGYTF
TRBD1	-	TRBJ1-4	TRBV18	TGTGCCAGCTCACCAGACGATCCGGGACAGGATAATGAAAAACTGTTTTTT	CASSPDDPGQDNEKLFF
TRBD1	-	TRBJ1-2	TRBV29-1	TGCAGCGTTGAATTTGGGCAGGGGGCATTCGGCTACACCTTC	CSVEFGQGAFGYTF
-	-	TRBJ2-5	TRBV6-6	TGTGCCAGCAGTTACACGGGATGGGAGACCCAGTACTTC	CASSYTGWETQYF
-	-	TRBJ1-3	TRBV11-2	TGTGCCAGCAGCTTAGTAAACACCATATATTTT	CASSLVNTIYF
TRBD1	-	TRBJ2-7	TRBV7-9	TGTGCCAGCAGCTTAGGGGGGACAGGCGGCTACGAGCAGTACTTC	CASSLGGTGGYEQYF
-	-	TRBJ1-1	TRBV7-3	TGTGCCAGCAGCCAAGGGTTGGGTGAAGCTTTCTTT	CASSQGLGEAFF
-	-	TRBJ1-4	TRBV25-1	TGTGCCAGCAGTAGGGGGGGCAGTGAAAAACTGTTTTTT	CASSRGGSEKLFF
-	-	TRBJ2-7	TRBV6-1	TGTGCCAGCAGTGATTCGTTGCCCGAGCAGTACTTC	CASSDSLPEQYF
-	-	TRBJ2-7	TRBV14	TGTGCCAGCAGCCAAGATCGATTGTACGAGCAGTACTTC	CASSQDRLYEQYF
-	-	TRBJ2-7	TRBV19	TGTGCCAGTAGTATATACTCAAGCTCCTACGAGCAGTACTTC	CASSIYSSSYEQYF
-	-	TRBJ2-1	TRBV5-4	TGTGCCAGCAGCCCAGAGCTACGGGCTTCTATCTCCTACAATGAGCAGTTCTTC	CASSPELRASISYNEQFF
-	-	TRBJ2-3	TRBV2	TGTGCCAACAGACCTGACCTGCCAGATACGCAGTATTTT	CANRPDLPDTQYF
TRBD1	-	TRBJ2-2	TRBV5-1	TGCGCCAGCAGCTCGGGACAGGGTATAGGAGTTAACACCGGGGAGCTGTTTTTT	CASSSGQGIGVNTGELFF
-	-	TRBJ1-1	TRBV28	TGTGCCAGCAGTTTGGTATTGGGGAACACTGAAGCTTTCTTT	CASSLVLGNTEAFF
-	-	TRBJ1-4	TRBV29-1	TGCAGCGTTCTCGCCCATGCGAATGAAAAACTGTTTTTT	CSVLAHANEKLFF
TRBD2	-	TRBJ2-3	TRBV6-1	TGTGCCAGCAGTGAAGTCCCATACATGACTAGCGGGAGGGGTTATACGCAGTATTTT	CASSEVPYMTSGRGYTQYF
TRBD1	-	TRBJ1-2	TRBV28	TGTGCCACTCATACTCCAGGGGGTGGCTACACCTTC	CATHTPGGGYTF
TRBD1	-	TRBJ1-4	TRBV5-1	TGCGCCAGCAGCTCCAATCCCGGGACAGGGGAAAAACTGTTTTTT	CASSSNPGTGEKLFF
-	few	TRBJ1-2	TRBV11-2	TGTGCCAGCAGCTTTGGCCGGAGGGAACGGAACTATGGCTACACCTTC	CASSFGRRERNYGYTF
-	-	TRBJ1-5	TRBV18	TGTGCCAGCTCACGCGGGGGCTTCAATCAGCCCCAGCATTTT	CASSRGGFNQPQHF
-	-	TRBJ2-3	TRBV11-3	TGTGCCAGCAGCCCATCCGGGACTGATCTCTTTTTT	CASSPSGTDLFF
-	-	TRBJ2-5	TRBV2	TGTGCCAGCAGCACCCCACCGGGAGAGACCCAGTACTTC	CASSTPPGETQYF
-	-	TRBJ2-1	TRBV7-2	TGTGCCAGCAGCTTCCCCCCTACCAGGGATGAGCAGTTCTTC	CASSFPPTRDEQFF
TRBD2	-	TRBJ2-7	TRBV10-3	TGTGCCATCAGTAAGGAAGCGGGGGTTGAGCAGTACTTC	CAISKEAGVEQYF
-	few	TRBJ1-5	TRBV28	TGTGCCAGCAGTACCCGGACTGCCCGGCCAGGATCGGGCAATCAGCCCCAGCATTTT	CASSTRTARPGSGNQPQHF
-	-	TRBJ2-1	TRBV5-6	TGTGCCAGCAGCCCGACAAAGAGGACGAGAGGCTACAATGAGCAGTTCTTC	CASSPTKRTRGYNEQFF
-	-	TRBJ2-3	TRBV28	TGTGCCAGCAGTGAAGCGTTGAGCGGTGGGTTAAACAAGTATTTT	CASSEALSGGLNKYF
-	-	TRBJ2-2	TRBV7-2	TGTGCCAGCAGCTCGGTCGGAAATTTGAACACCGGGGAGCTGTTTTTT	CASSSVGNLNTGELFF
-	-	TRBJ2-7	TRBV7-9	TGTGCCAGCAGCCGCACCGGACTACCCTACGAGCAGTACTTC	CASSRTGLPYEQYF
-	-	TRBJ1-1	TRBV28	TGTGCCAGCGGACGGGGGCCGGGAAAAGCTTTCTTT	CASGRGPGKAFF
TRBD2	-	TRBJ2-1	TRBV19	TGTGCCAGTAGTCCAACTAGCGGAGTTAACAATGAGCAGTTCTTC	CASSPTSGVNNEQFF
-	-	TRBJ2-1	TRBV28	TGTGCCAGCAGTCCCCCTAGTTCGATCTCCTACAATGAGCAGTTCTTC	CASSPPSSISYNEQFF
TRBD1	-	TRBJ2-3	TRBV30	TGTGCCTGGGCTGGGACGGGACAGATAAATACGCAGTATTTT	CAWAGTGQINTQYF
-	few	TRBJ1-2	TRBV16	TGTGCCAGCAGCCAATCAATCCCGGGCTATGGCTACACCTTC	CASSQSIPGYGYTF
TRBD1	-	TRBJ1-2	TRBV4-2	TGTGCCAGCAGCCAAGTTACCGGAGACAGGGTTGTATGGTATGGCTACACCTTC	CASSQVTGDRVVWYGYTF
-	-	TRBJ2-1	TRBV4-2	TGTGCCAGCAGCCAGGGATCGGAACCATACAATGAGCAGTTCTTC	CASSQGSEPYNEQFF
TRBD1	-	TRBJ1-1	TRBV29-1	TGCAGCGTTGTTAACCGGGACAGGGTCACTGAAGCTTTCTTT	CSVVNRDRVTEAFF
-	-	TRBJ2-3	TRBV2	TGTGCCAGCAATCTAGCCTCCACAGATACGCAGTATTTT	CASNLASTDTQYF
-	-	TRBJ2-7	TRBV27	TGTGCCAGCAGTTTGAGGGGACTGATCTACGAGCAGTACTTC	CASSLRGLIYEQYF
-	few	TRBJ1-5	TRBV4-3	TGCGCCAGCAGCCAAGATTGGGGAAACCAGCCCCAGCATTTT	CASSQDWGNQPQHF
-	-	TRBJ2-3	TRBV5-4	TGTGCCAGCAGCTCTAGCGTCGCTAGCACAGATACGCAGTATTTT	CASSSSVASTDTQYF
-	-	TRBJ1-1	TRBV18	TGTGCCAGCTCACCACAGGGCGGGCTTGAAGCTTTCTTT	CASSPQGGLEAFF
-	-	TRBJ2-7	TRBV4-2	TGTGCCAGCAGCCAAGATGGAGGGGGGTACGAGCAGTACTTC	CASSQDGGGYEQYF
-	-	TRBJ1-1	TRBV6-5	TGTGCCAGCAGTTATCAGGGGCTTGATACTGAAGCTTTCTTT	CASSYQGLDTEAFF